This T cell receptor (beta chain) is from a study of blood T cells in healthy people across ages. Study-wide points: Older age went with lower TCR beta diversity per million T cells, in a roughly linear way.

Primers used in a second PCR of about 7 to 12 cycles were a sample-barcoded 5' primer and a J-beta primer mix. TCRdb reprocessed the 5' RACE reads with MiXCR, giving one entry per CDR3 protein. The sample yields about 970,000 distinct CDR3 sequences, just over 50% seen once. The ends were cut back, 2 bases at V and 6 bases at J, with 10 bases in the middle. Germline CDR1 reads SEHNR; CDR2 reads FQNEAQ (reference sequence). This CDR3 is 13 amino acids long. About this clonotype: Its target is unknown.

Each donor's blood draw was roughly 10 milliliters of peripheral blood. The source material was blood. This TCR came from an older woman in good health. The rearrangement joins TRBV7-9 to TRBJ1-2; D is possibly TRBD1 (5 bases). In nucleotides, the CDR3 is TGTGCCAGCAGCTTACCAGGGTGGGATGGCTACACCTTC. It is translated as CASSLPGWDGYTF.